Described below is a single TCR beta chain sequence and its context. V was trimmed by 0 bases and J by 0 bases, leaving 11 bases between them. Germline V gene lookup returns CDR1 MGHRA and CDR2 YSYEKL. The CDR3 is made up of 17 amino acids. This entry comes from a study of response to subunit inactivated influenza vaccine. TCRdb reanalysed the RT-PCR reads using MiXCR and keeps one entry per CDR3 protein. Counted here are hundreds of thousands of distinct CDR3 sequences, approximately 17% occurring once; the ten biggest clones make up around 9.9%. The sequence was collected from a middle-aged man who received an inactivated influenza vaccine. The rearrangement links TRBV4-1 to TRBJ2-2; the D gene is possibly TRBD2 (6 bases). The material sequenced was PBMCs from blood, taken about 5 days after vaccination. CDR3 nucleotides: TGCGCCAGCAGCCAAGAGAATAGCGGAGCGAACACCGGGGAGCTGTTTTTT. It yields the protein CASSQENSGANTGELFF.